Listed here are 6 T cell receptor beta chains from one sample, sequenced in a study of T cells in localized non-small cell lung cancer. Data came from immunoSEQ multiplex PCR; TCRdb stores just in-frame clones and leaves some out. This sample has around 1,400 clones, with 26% found just once. The sample was normal lung tissue next to the tumor, taken before any cancer treatment. The origin of the receptors is a woman aged 18 to 55 with stage III lung adenocarcinoma.

This clone has just a few counts. V gene TRBV9 combines with J gene TRBJ2-2; TRBD1 is a possible D gene (6 bases). The V gene's germline CDR1 is SGDLS and CDR2 YYNGEE. Trimming took 1 base from V and 0 from J, leaving 13 bases between them. The CDR3 loop spans 17 amino acids. The CDR3 DNA is TGTGCCAGCAGCGTACCTCGGGACATTTCGAACACCGGGGAGCTGTTTTTT. Translated, it gives CASSVPRDISNTGELFF. Drawing the rest from reference TRBV9 and TRBJ2-2, the complete variable domain is DSGVTQTPKHLITATGQRVTLRCSPRSGDLSVYWYQQSLDQGLQFLIQYYNGEERAKGNILERFSAQQFPDLHSELNLSSLELGDSALYFCASSVPRDISNTGELFFGEGSRLTVL.

This clone is labeled large. The chain joins TRBV4-1 to TRBJ1-1; no firm D call. This CDR3 contains 13 residues. Trimming cost V 8 bases and J 1 base, with 11 bases left between them. Germline V gives CDR1 MGHRA, CDR2 YSYEKL. CDR3 nucleotide sequence: TGCGCCAGCCGACTGACTTCGAACACTGAAGCTTTCTTT. Translated, it gives CASRLTSNTEAFF.

This clone is classed as medium-sized. This chain links TRBV11-3 with TRBJ1-3; 9 bases are shared with TRBD1. V shed 2 bases and J 7 bases; nucleotides not matched to a gene: 9. Germline lookup yields CDR1 SGHNT and CDR2 YENEEA. This CDR3 comprises 16 residues. CDR3 coding DNA: TGTGCCAGCAGCTTATCCGGGACAGGGTCTTTGAACACCATATATTTT. Its translation is CASSLSGTGSLNTIYF.

This clone was seen more than once but under ten times. This chain connects TRBV16 to TRBJ1-2; 11 bases are shared with TRBD1. J gave up 4 bases and V 2 bases, and 6 bases lay outside the gene matches. Germline CDR1 KGHSY, CDR2 FQNENV. The CDR3 extends over 16 amino acids. This chain's CDR3 is CASSQRWTGGIYGYTF. The CDR3 DNA sequence: TGTGCCAGCAGCCAAAGGTGGACAGGGGGCATCTATGGCTACACCTTC.

The chain joins TRBV19 to TRBJ2-2; D may be TRBD1 or TRBD2 (6 bases each). This CDR3 contains 14 residues. Germline V lookup: CDR1 LNHDA, CDR2 SQIVND (reference sequence). The V gene lost 5 bases and the J gene lost 6 bases, with 13 bases spanning the gap. The CDR3, as DNA: TGTGCCAGTAGTCCCACCGGGGGCCCCGGGGAGCTGTTTTTT. Its translation: CASSPTGGPGELFF.

The chain carries TRBV19 and TRBJ2-3, with D tentatively TRBD2 (7 bases). V lost 7 bases to trimming and J lost 0 bases, with 17 bases between them. This CDR3 is 16 amino acids long. CDR1 is LNHDA, CDR2 SQIVND, per germline (reference sequence). DNA for the CDR3: TGTGCCAGTAAGGGCGGGGGCCACCCTAGCACAGATACGCAGTATTTT. Its translation: CASKGGGHPSTDTQYF.